This T cell receptor beta chain appears in the sequencing data of a study of T cell responses to AZD1222 COVID-19 vaccine. General observations from the study: Nearly half of spike-specific TCRs reportedly go after variant regions that carry no mutations.

Germline V gene data show CDR1 as ENHRY and CDR2 as SYGVKD. The V end was cut by 4 bases, the J end by 5 bases, with 12 bases between. CDR3 length equals 13 residues. On this clone itself: Its antigen is as yet unknown.

TCRdb's copy holds only in-frame clones and misses some; the assay was immunoSEQ multiplex PCR. The profile shows 80,000 or so clones, around nine tenths of them singletons. The specimen comprised peripheral blood, sampled 28 days after the second AZD1222 dose. The sequence was obtained from an adult who received the AZD1222 COVID-19 vaccine. This sequence joins TRBV10-3 and TRBJ2-7; tentatively, D is TRBD2 (5 bases). The CDR3 DNA follows: TGTGCCATCAGTGTTGAGGGAATCCACGAGCAGTACTTC. Translated: CAISVEGIHEQYF.